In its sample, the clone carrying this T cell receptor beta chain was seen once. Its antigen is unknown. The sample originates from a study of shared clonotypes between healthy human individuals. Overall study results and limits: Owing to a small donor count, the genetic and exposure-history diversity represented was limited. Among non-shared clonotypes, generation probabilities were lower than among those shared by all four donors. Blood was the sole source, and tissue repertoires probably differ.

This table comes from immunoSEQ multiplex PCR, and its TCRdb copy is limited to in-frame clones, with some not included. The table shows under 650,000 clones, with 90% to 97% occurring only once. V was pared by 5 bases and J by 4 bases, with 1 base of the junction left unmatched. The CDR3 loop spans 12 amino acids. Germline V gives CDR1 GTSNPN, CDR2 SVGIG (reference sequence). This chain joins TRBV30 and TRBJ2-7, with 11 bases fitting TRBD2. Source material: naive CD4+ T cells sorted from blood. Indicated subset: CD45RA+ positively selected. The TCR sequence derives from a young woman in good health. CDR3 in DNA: TGTGCCTGGGGGACTAGCGGTTACGAGCAGTACTTC. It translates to CAWGTSGYEQYF.